This T cell receptor beta chain came from a study of blood T cells in healthy people across ages. This clonotype occurred a few times. Through a sample-barcoded 5' primer and a J-beta primer mix, a second PCR was run for about 6 to 12 cycles. MiXCR, run by TCRdb on the 5' RACE reads, gives a single entry per CDR3 protein. Among approximately 780,000 distinct CDR3 sequences, around 25% were seen once, and the ten largest hold 2.5% to 3.5%. Losses at the gene ends were 3 bases for V and 6 bases for J; bases not matched to a gene: 7. In germline, CDR1 is SGHAT, CDR2 FQDESV (reference sequence). This CDR3 spans 15 amino acids. These data are also associated with another study on T cells of mothers and their children. That work states: Over 8 million TCR beta CDR3 reads were obtained from each mother, and roughly 3 million from each child.

The sequenced sample was blood. The J gene is TRBJ2-7, the V gene TRBV11-1; 11 positions agree with TRBD1. The clonotype originates from a boy younger than 18 in good health. CDR3 sequence reads: CASSFYGTGGFEQYF. Here the CDR3 DNA reads TGTGCCAGCAGCTTCTACGGGACAGGGGGATTCGAGCAGTACTTC. The full variable domain, in which reference TRBV11-1 and TRBJ2-7 provide the parts outside the CDR3, is EAEVAQSPRYKITEKSQAVAFWCDPISGHATLYWYRQILGQGPELLVQFQDESVVDDSQLPKDRFSAERLKGVDSTLKIQPAELGDSAMYLCASSFYGTGGFEQYFGPGTRLTVT.